A single sample gave rise to the 18 T cell receptor beta chains below, sequenced in a study of cytomegalovirus exposure and HLA in healthy donors. Only in-frame clones appear in the TCRdb table, and some are missing; sequencing was by immunoSEQ multiplex PCR. Among around 250,000 clones listed, almost 90% were seen once. The source material was PBMCs. These receptors all come from a woman between 18 and 29 years old in good health and CMV-seronegative.

The chain uses TRBV7-2 and TRBJ2-5; D is perhaps TRBD1 (6 bases). The germline V gene encodes CDR1 SGHTA and CDR2 FQGNSA. The CDR3 runs 17 residues. Trimming removed 1 base at V and 2 bases at J, with 17 bases between. This CDR3 is CASSLVDRPAYQETQYF. The DNA of the CDR3 is TGTGCCAGCAGCTTAGTCGACAGGCCTGCTTATCAAGAGACCCAGTACTTC.

V usage is TRBV27 and J usage is TRBJ2-7; D is perhaps TRBD1 (5 bases). Germline loops: CDR1 MNHEY, CDR2 SMNVEV (reference sequence). Trimming left V 2 bases short and J 4 bases short, with 9 bases between. The CDR3 runs to 13 residues. CDR3 sequence: CASSLQGFYEQYF. CDR3 coding DNA: TGTGCCAGCAGTTTACAGGGCTTTTACGAGCAGTACTTC.

As regards this clone: A read error may produce the germline difference seen at one junction end. J is TRBJ2-5 and V is TRBV7-7; D is undetermined. In germline, CDR1 is SSHAT, CDR2 FNYEAQ (reference sequence). The CDR3 length is 15 residues. This CDR3 reads CASSLGQAFQETQYF. The CDR3 DNA reads TGTGCTAGCAGCTTAGGTCAGGCCTTCCAAGAGACCCAGTACTTC.

The chain combines TRBV19 with TRBJ1-6; D gene uncertain. Deletions cut 3 bases from V and 0 bases from J, with 3 bases between. CDR1 is LNHDA, CDR2 SQIVND, per germline (reference sequence). The CDR3 covers 14 residues. CDR3 loop: CASSISSYNSPLHF. CDR3 in DNA: TGTGCCAGTAGTATCAGCTCCTATAATTCACCCCTCCACTTT.

The V call is TRBV18, the J call TRBJ2-7; TRBD2 is a possible D gene (6 bases). The CDR3 has 12 amino acids. The germline gives CDR1 KGHSH, CDR2 LQKENI. V lost 8 bases and J lost 4, with 12 bases in between. CDR3 sequence reads: CASSTGGYEQYV. CDR3 DNA sequence: TGTGCCAGCAGCACCGGAGGGTACGAGCAGTACGTC.

The chain is built from TRBV15 and TRBJ1-5; D perhaps matches TRBD1 (5 bases). Looked up from germline, CDR1 is LNHNV and CDR2 is YYDKDF (reference sequence). Trimming removed 8 bases at V and 1 base at J, with 12 bases between. This CDR3 has 14 amino acids. Here the CDR3 DNA reads TGTGCCACCTCGGACACTTCAAGCAATCAGCCCCAGCATTTT. Amino acid sequence: CATSDTSSNQPQHF.

The chain employs TRBV5-5 and TRBJ2-2, with 10 bases identical to TRBD1. The CDR3 covers 19 residues. Germline CDR1 is SGHKS and CDR2 is YYEKEE (reference sequence). V lost 6 bases, J lost 4 bases, and 18 bases stayed unmatched. Here the CDR3 reads CASTQAGTGVGLVTGELFF. CDR3 nucleotide sequence: TGTGCCAGCACACAGGCTGGGACAGGGGTCGGGTTGGTCACCGGGGAGCTGTTTTTT. The variable domain in full, completed from reference TRBV5-5 and TRBJ2-2, reads DAGVTQSPTHLIKTRGQQVTLRCSPISGHKSVSWYQQVLGQGPQFIFQYYEKEERGRGNFPDRFSARQFPNYSSELNVNALLLGDSALYLCASTQAGTGVGLVTGELFFGEGSRLTVL.

The V gene is TRBV7-2, the J gene TRBJ2-7, with D hard to call. The CDR3 spans 13 residues. Trimming took off 4 bases at V and 3 bases at J, with 10 bases between the two ends. In germline, CDR1 is SGHTA, CDR2 FQGNSA. For the CDR3, the DNA is TGTGCCAGCAGCTGCCCAGTCTGCTACGAGCAGTACTTC. Translated, it gives CASSCPVCYEQYF.

J is TRBJ1-1 and V is TRBV5-1; D remains ambiguous. Trimming removed 0 bases at V and 1 base at J, with 10 bases between. The CDR3 consists of 15 residues. Per the germline V gene, CDR1 is SGHRS and CDR2 is YFSETQ. CDR3 nucleotides: TGCGCCAGCAGCTTGGCCGGGAGGCCGAACACTGAAGCTTTCTTT. This gives the protein CASSLAGRPNTEAFF.

This rearrangement joins TRBV9 to TRBJ2-1; TRBD2 agrees at 9 bases. This CDR3 has 15 amino acids. The germline V gene encodes CDR1 SGDLS and CDR2 YYNGEE. The junction had 5 bases not matched to a gene; V was cut back by 3 bases and J by 4 bases. In DNA, the CDR3 is TGTGCCAGCAGCGCTAGCGGGGAGCTATACAATGAGCAGTTCTTC. Encoded protein: CASSASGELYNEQFF.

V and J are TRBV19 and TRBJ1-6, with D perhaps matching TRBD1 (6 bases). The CDR3 covers 13 residues. The germline V and J ends were trimmed by 10 bases and 9 bases, with 16 bases remaining between them. Germline V CDR1 and CDR2: LNHDA, SQIVND (reference sequence). For the CDR3, the DNA is TGTGCCACAACGGGACAATGGGGTTCACCCCTCCACTTT. This sequence encodes CATTGQWGSPLHF. The entire variable domain, with the rest obtained from reference TRBV19 and TRBJ1-6, is as follows: DGGITQSPKYLFRKEGQNVTLSCEQNLNHDAMYWYRQDPGQGLRLIYYSQIVNDFQKGDIAEGYSVSREKKESFPLTVTSAQKNPTAFYLCATTGQWGSPLHFGNGTRLTVT.

Here the CDR3 DNA reads TGTGCCAGCAGATTCGACAGGGTAGGGCCAGATACGCAGTATTTT. It encodes CASRFDRVGPDTQYF. The rearrangement joins TRBV2 to TRBJ2-3; 7 bases line up with TRBD1. Unmatched junction bases numbered 10, after V lost 6 bases and J lost 4 bases. The CDR3 is 15 residues long. Germline-derived CDR1 and CDR2 are SNHLY and FYNNEI.

The chain uses TRBV27 and TRBJ2-7; D gene uncertain. Trimming shortened V by 5 bases and J by 2 bases, and 4 bases separated the two germline ends. CDR1 is MNHEY and CDR2 is SMNVEV in the germline V gene (reference sequence). The CDR3 loop spans 11 amino acids. Here the CDR3 reads CASSPTYEQYF. The CDR3 nucleotides read TGTGCCAGCAGTCCCACCTACGAGCAGTACTTC.

This rearrangement joins TRBV2 to TRBJ1-2, with D unresolved. V lost 10 bases and J 1 base, leaving 13 bases between the germline ends. Germline V gives CDR1 SNHLY, CDR2 FYNNEI. The length of the CDR3 is 13 residues. For the CDR3, the DNA is TGTGCCACAGCGGTAAACCTTAACTATGGCTACACCTTC. Its protein product is CATAVNLNYGYTF.

This clone occurred once. J is TRBJ1-2 and V is TRBV6-5; D might be TRBD1 (5 bases). Trimming removed 0 bases at V and 5 bases at J, with 13 bases between. CDR3 length: 15 residues. Per germline, CDR1 MNHEY and CDR2 SVGAGI. CDR3 residues: CASSYSVSQGYGYTF. The DNA of the CDR3 is TGTGCCAGCAGTTACTCCGTCTCGCAGGGATATGGCTACACCTTC.

A single count supports this clone. The rearrangement uses TRBV9 and TRBJ1-1, with D maybe TRBD1 (6 bases). The V gene's germline CDR1 is SGDLS and CDR2 YYNGEE. There are 14 residues in the CDR3. V was trimmed by 3 bases and J by 2 bases, leaving 11 bases between them. The DNA of the CDR3 is TGTGCCAGCAGCGGCAGGGGTGGTAACACTGAAGCTTTCTTT. Residues: CASSGRGGNTEAFF.

This clone was observed a handful of times. This chain uses TRBV5-1 with TRBJ2-7; 7 positions match TRBD1. Germline CDR1 SGHRS, CDR2 YFSETQ. The CDR3 covers 14 residues. V was clipped by 4 bases and J by 3 bases; unmatched bases: 7. CDR3 region: CASSRRDSYYEQYV. Here the CDR3 DNA reads TGCGCCAGCAGCCGACGGGACAGCTACTACGAGCAGTACGTC.

The V call is TRBV5-1, the J call TRBJ1-5; 7 nucleotides align to TRBD1. J gave up 4 bases and V 5 bases, and 6 bases lay outside the gene matches. There are 14 residues in the CDR3. Germline V gene lookup returns CDR1 SGHRS and CDR2 YFSETQ. CDR3: CASSLEGANQPQHF. As DNA, the CDR3 is TGCGCCAGCAGTCTTGAGGGGGCTAATCAGCCCCAGCATTTT.